The sequence of this T cell receptor (beta chain) was determined in a study of T cell changes during pregnancy in multiple sclerosis. Germline CDR1 WNHNN, CDR2 SYGVQD (reference sequence). V was clipped by 3 bases and J by 5 bases, with 19 bases between them. The length of the CDR3 is 16 residues. Sequenced by immunoSEQ multiplex PCR; TCRdb stores in-frame clones only, minus some. In the table there are more than 55,000 clones, approximately 91% of which are singletons. The specimen comprised peripheral blood, sampled in the second trimester of pregnancy. This sequence joins TRBV10-1 and TRBJ1-2; D gene uncertain. The origin of this receptor is a female donor with multiple sclerosis, enrolled in a pregnancy study. CDR3 residues: CASSETTFLSPYGYTF. CDR3 coding DNA: TGCGCCAGCAGTGAAACGACATTCCTATCCCCATATGGCTACACCTTC.